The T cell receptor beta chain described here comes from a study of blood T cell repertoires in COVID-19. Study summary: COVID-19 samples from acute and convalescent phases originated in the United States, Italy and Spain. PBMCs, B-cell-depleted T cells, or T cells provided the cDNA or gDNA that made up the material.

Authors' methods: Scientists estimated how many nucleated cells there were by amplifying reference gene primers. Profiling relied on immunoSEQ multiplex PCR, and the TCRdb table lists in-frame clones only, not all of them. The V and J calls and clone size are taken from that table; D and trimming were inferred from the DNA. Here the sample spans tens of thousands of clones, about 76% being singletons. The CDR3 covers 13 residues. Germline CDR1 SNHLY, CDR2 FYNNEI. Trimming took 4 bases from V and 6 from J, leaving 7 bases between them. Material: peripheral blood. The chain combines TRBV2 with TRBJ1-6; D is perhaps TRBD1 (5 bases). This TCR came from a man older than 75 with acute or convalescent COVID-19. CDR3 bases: TGTGCCAGCAGTGGAGACAGTAATTCACCCCTCCACTTT. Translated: CASSGDSNSPLHF.